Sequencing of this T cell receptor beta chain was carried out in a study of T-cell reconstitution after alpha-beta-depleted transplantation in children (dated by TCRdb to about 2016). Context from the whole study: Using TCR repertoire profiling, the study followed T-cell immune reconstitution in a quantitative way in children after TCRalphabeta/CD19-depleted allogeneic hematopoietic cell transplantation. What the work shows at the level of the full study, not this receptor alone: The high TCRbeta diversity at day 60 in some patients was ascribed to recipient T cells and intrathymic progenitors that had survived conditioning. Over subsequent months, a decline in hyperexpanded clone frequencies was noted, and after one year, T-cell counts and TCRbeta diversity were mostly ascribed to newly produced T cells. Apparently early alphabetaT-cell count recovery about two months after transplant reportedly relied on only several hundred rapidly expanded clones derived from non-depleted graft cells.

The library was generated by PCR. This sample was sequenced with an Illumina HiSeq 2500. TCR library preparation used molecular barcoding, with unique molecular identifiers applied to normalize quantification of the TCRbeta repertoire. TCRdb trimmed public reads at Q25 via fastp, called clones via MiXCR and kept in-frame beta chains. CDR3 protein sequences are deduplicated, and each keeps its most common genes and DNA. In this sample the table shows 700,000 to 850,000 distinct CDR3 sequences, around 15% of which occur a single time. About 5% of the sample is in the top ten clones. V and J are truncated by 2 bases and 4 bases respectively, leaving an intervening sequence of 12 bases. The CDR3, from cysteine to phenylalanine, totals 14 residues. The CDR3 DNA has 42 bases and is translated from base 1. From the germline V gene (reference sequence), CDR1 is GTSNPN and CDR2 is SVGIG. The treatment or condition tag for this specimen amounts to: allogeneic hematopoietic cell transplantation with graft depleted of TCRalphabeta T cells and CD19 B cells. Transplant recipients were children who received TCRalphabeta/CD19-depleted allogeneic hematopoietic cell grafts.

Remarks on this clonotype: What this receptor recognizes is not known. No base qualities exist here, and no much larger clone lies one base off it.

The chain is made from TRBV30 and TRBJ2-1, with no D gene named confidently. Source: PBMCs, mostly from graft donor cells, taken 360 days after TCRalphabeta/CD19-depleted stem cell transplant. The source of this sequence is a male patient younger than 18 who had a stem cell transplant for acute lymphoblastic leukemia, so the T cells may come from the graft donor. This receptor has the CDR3 CAWSPGQSYNEQFF. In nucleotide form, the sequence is TGTGCCTGGAGTCCCGGCCAATCGTACAATGAGCAGTTCTTC.